These T cell receptor beta chains were read from a single sample in a study of T-cell reconstitution after alpha-beta-depleted transplantation in children. Each CDR3 protein gets one entry after TCRdb re-called the PCR reads with MiXCR. The table records about 580,000 distinct CDR3 sequences, under 25% of them present only once. This sample comprised PBMCs, mostly from graft donor cells, obtained 360 days after TCRalphabeta/CD19-depleted stem cell transplant. These receptors were obtained from a boy in the first two years of life who had a stem cell transplant for acute myeloid leukemia, so the T cells may come from the graft donor. Each CDR3 is given with its conserved first and last residue. The D gene is left open where the match is weak. Only part of the rows carry a size: once, few, many, or a class if the clone is expanded.

TRBJ1-3 | . | few | TRBV6-1 | TGTGCCAGCAGCTTCAACAGTCCCTACTCTGGAAACACCATATATTTT | CASSFNSPYSGNTIYF
TRBJ1-2 | . | . | TRBV25-1 | TGTGCCAGCAGTGATTCTGGGAGCAGCAACTATGGCTACACCTTC | CASSDSGSSNYGYTF
TRBJ1-5 | . | many | TRBV20-1 | TGCAGTGCGTGGCGGGCAGGGAGCAATCAGCCCCAGCATTTT | CSAWRAGSNQPQHF
TRBJ2-7 | . | many | TRBV29-1 | TGCAGCGTTGGCAGGGGGAGGGAGCAGTACTTC | CSVGRGREQYF
TRBJ1-3 | . | many | TRBV11-1 | TGTGCCAGCAGCGCCGACCGACGGACTCCCTTCTCTGGAAACACCATATATTTT | CASSADRRTPFSGNTIYF
TRBJ2-6 | . | many | TRBV20-1 | TGCAGTGCCCAGGACAGTAGTAAGGCCAACGTCCTGACTTTC | CSAQDSSKANVLTF
TRBJ2-2 | . | few | TRBV3-1 | TGTGCCAGCACCAGGGCGCCTGCGAACACCGGGGAGCTGTTTTTT | CASTRAPANTGELFF
TRBJ1-1 | . | . | TRBV25-1 | TGTGCCAGCAGTGAATATGGGGATGTCGGGGTCCGTGAAGCTTTCTTT | CASSEYGDVGVREAFF
TRBJ2-1 | . | many | TRBV5-6 | TGTGCCAGCAGCGGCCAGGGGGGAGCCTACAATGAGCAGTTCTTC | CASSGQGGAYNEQFF
TRBJ1-6 | TRBD1 | . | TRBV6-5 | TGTGCCAGCAGTTACGGGGGACAGGTTAATTCACCCCTCCACTTT | CASSYGGQVNSPLHF
TRBJ2-5 | . | many | TRBV12-3/TRBV12-4 | TGTGCCAGCAGTTTAGGGCAGACCCAGTACTTC | CASSLGQTQYF
TRBJ2-3 | . | . | TRBV20-1 | TGCAGTGCTAGAGACCCATGGGATGGCACAGATACGCAGTATTTT | CSARDPWDGTDTQYF